The rows below give T cell receptor beta chains drawn from one sample of a study of T cells in Graves' hyperthyroidism and ophthalmopathy. TCRdb called the multiplex PCR reads again in MiXCR, with one record for every CDR3 protein. This table has hundreds of thousands of distinct CDR3 sequences, approximately 24% appearing once. Sequenced: blood. All receptors derive from a young woman with Graves' ophthalmopathy. Each CDR3 is given with its conserved first and last residue. The order of the fields is D gene, clone size, J gene, V gene, CDR3 DNA, CDR3 protein. A D gene is named only where the DNA matches it firmly. Size values are once, few and many counts, or a class for expanded clones, and some rows have none.

>-|many|TRBJ2-2|TRBV7-8
TGTGCCAGCAGCTTGGGGACCTCGAACACCGGGGAGCTGTTTTTT
CASSLGTSNTGELFF
>-|many|TRBJ1-2|TRBV25-1
TGTGCCAGCAGTGCTTTCCGGGACACTTATGGCTACACCTTC
CASSAFRDTYGYTF
>-|many|TRBJ2-7|TRBV19
TGTGCCAGTAGTCCCCGGGACATCTACGAGCAGTACTTC
CASSPRDIYEQYF
>-|few|TRBJ1-1|TRBV4-3
TGCGCCAGCAGCCAAGTCGGGGTGAACACTGAAGCTTTCTTT
CASSQVGVNTEAFF
>-|many|TRBJ1-2|TRBV6-1
TGTGCCAGCAGCGGACAGACGACGGAGTACTATGGCTACACCTTC
CASSGQTTEYYGYTF
>-|-|TRBJ1-1|TRBV6-5
TGTGCCAGCAGTTATGGGCAGATTGGGAACACTGAAGCTTTCTTT
CASSYGQIGNTEAFF
>-|few|TRBJ1-2|TRBV20-1
TGCAGTGCTAGAGAATTAAGTTGGGGGGGCCTCGGAGGCTACACCTTC
CSARELSWGGLGGYTF
>-|many|TRBJ2-7|TRBV12-3/TRBV12-4
TGTGCCAGCACTACCCTTGGGGCTCATTACGAGCAGTACTTC
CASTTLGAHYEQYF
>TRBD1|-|TRBJ1-6|TRBV6-5
TGTGCCAGCAGTTACTCGACGGGGGACAGTTCACCCCTCCACTTT
CASSYSTGDSSPLHF
>TRBD1|few|TRBJ2-5|TRBV30
TGTGCCTGGGCGACAGGGCTCCGGGAGACCCAGTACTTC
CAWATGLRETQYF
>-|many|TRBJ1-5|TRBV12-3/TRBV12-4
TGTGCCAGCAGTCTCAGAACCGGACTCAACTTCTATCAGCCCCAGCATTTT
CASSLRTGLNFYQPQHF
>-|many|TRBJ1-1|TRBV5-1
TGCGCCAGCAGCCCTCGGGAGGCCCGGGGGGCTTTCTTT
CASSPREARGAFF
>-|-|TRBJ1-1|TRBV6-5
TGTGCCAGCGTTGAACTTATGAACACTGAAGCTTTCTTT
CASVELMNTEAFF